This T cell receptor beta chain was recovered during a study of T cells in Graves' hyperthyroidism and ophthalmopathy. Study-wide findings and caveats: Median prediction lead before ophthalmopathy onset was roughly 6 months with the model. Among clonotypes expanded in thyroid above 0.001, most were also found in blood. By a 13 V-J model, ophthalmopathy was set apart from stable hyperthyroidism.

Turning to this clonotype: Antigen unknown.

The CDR3 is 13 residues long. CDR1 is LNHDA and CDR2 is SQIVND in the germline V gene (reference sequence). The V and J ends lost 3 bases and 0 bases respectively, with 6 bases between them. RNA transcripts yielded amplified TCR beta CDR3 regions. In the first-round RT-PCR of the TCR CDR3, the HTBI primer set was used. MiXCR was run by TCRdb on the multiplex PCR reads, yielding one entry per CDR3 protein. Of nearly 600,000 distinct CDR3 sequences in the sample, more than 11% were seen once. This chain uses TRBV19 with TRBJ2-7; D is ambiguous. Source material: blood. This clonotype was obtained from a woman aged 25-40 years with Graves' hyperthyroidism that later progressed to Graves' ophthalmopathy. The CDR3 region is CASSIASSYEQYF. DNA for the CDR3: TGTGCCAGTAGTATTGCCAGCTCCTACGAGCAGTACTTC.